Below, 30 T cell receptor beta chains from the same sample are listed, as sequenced in a study of cytomegalovirus exposure and HLA in healthy donors (dated by TCRdb to 2016 to 2017). The library was built by means of the immunoSEQ multiplex PCR assay. For the multiplex PCR, a mixture combining 60 forward primers for TCR Vbeta segments and 13 reverse primers for TCR Jbeta segments was used. Sourced from immuneACCESS, this table was stored by TCRdb with only in-frame sequences that have V and J called. A share of the clones is absent; for the studies checked, an unresolved V gene accounts for under half, and the remainder has no known explanation. A total of about 140,000 clones appear in this sample, more than 55% of them only once. The ten largest clones capture around 6.3% of the sample. Sequencing was done on a sample of PBMCs. Receptors were obtained from a woman aged 55-70 years in good health and CMV-seronegative.

The chain employs TRBV27 and TRBJ2-1; D might be TRBD2 (7 bases). Germline values: CDR1 MNHEY, CDR2 SMNVEV (reference sequence). There are 15 residues in the CDR3. The V and J ends lost 7 bases and 0 bases respectively, with 13 bases between them. The CDR3 DNA follows: TGTGCCAGCAACAAGGGGGGGAGCTCCTACAATGAGCAGTTCTTC. It is translated as CASNKGGSSYNEQFF.

V is TRBV15 and J is TRBJ2-7, with TRBD1 identical over 8 bases. Trimming took 2 bases from V and 3 from J; bases not matched to a gene: 9. This CDR3 is 16 amino acids long. In germline, CDR1 is LNHNV, CDR2 YYDKDF (reference sequence). CDR3 amino acids: CATSRSRQGALYEQYF. The CDR3, as DNA: TGTGCCACCAGCAGAAGCCGCCAGGGGGCCCTCTACGAGCAGTACTTC.

The CDR3, as DNA: TGTGCCAGCAGCCAAGATCTGGGGCGTACTGGAAACACCATATATTTT. It codes for CASSQDLGRTGNTIYF. The chain is built from TRBV14 and TRBJ1-3; maybe TRBD1 (5 bases). This CDR3 has 16 amino acids. Germline V gene sequence: CDR1 SGHDN, CDR2 FVKESK. Trimming stripped 0 bases from V and 2 bases from J, with 11 bases between.

There are a few counts of this clone. V gene TRBV6-1 combines with J gene TRBJ2-3; 11 nucleotides align to TRBD2. Unmatched junction bases numbered 6, after V lost 6 bases and J lost 7 bases. Germline loops: CDR1 MNHNS, CDR2 SASEGT. The CDR3 totals 14 residues. CDR3 nucleotides: TGTGCCAGCAGGCCGGGACTAGCGGCTAATACGCAGTATTTT. Translated: CASRPGLAANTQYF.

The gene calls are TRBV9 and TRBJ2-3; D perhaps matches TRBD2 (5 bases). Germline values: CDR1 SGDLS, CDR2 YYNGEE. This CDR3 is 15 amino acids long. V was trimmed by 0 bases and J by 2 bases, leaving 10 bases between them. The CDR3, as DNA: TGTGCCAGCAGCGTAGCGGATAGCGACACAGATACGCAGTATTTT. Translation: CASSVADSDTDTQYF. The full variable domain, rest sourced from reference TRBV9 and TRBJ2-3, is DSGVTQTPKHLITATGQRVTLRCSPRSGDLSVYWYQQSLDQGLQFLIQYYNGEERAKGNILERFSAQQFPDLHSELNLSSLELGDSALYFCASSVADSDTDTQYFGPGTRLTVL.

The chain combines TRBV19 with TRBJ1-6; 7 positions match TRBD1. Per germline, CDR1 LNHDA and CDR2 SQIVND (reference sequence). The CDR3 has 15 residues. Losses at the gene ends were 7 bases for V and 9 bases for J; bases not matched to a gene: 12. The CDR3 bases are TGTGCCAGTACCGATCAAGACAGGGTGGGTTCACCCCTCCACTTT. Amino acids: CASTDQDRVGSPLHF.

This clone showed up just once. This chain connects TRBV9 to TRBJ1-5; D gene uncertain. Trimming cost V 1 base and J 1 base, with 18 bases left between them. Germline lookup yields CDR1 SGDLS and CDR2 YYNGEE. The CDR3 loop spans 18 amino acids. The CDR3 nucleotides read TGTGCCAGCAGCGTAAGTGCTGGAGACGGGTTAAGCAATCAGCCCCAGCATTTT. Protein product: CASSVSAGDGLSNQPQHF.

In this sample, this clone turned up a few times. CDR3 sequence reads: CASSKRLPTTTDTQYF. Written as DNA, the CDR3 is TGTGCCAGTAGCAAACGACTACCCACGACCACAGATACGCAGTATTTT. The chain employs TRBV19 and TRBJ2-3, with D perhaps matching TRBD2 (5 bases). Germline V gives CDR1 LNHDA, CDR2 SQIVND (reference sequence). CDR3 size: 16 residues. With 6 bases removed from V and 2 bases from J, the gap between germline ends came to 18 bases.

The chain links TRBV29-1 to TRBJ1-2, with 8 bases that match TRBD1. From germline, CDR1 is SQVTM and CDR2 ANQGSEA. The CDR3 runs 16 residues. After removal of 1 base from V and 0 bases from J, the junction contained 7 bases not matched to a gene. Written as DNA, the CDR3 is TGCAGCGTTGAAGGGGAGAGGACAGGGTCTAACTATGGCTACACCTTC. This gives the protein CSVEGERTGSNYGYTF. The whole variable domain, remainder taken from reference TRBV29-1 and TRBJ1-2, is SAVISQKPSRDICQRGTSLTIQCQVDSQVTMMFWYRQQPGQSLTLIATANQGSEATYESGFVIDKFPISRPNLTFSTLTVSNMSPEDSSIYLCSVEGERTGSNYGYTFGSGTRLTVV.

The rearrangement joins TRBV27 to TRBJ2-7; 12 nucleotides agree with TRBD2. Germline-derived CDR1 and CDR2 are MNHEY and SMNVEV (reference sequence). Trimming removed 5 bases from V and 3 bases from J; junction bases left unmatched: 2. The CDR3 consists of 14 residues. For the CDR3, the DNA is TGTGCCAGCAGTCCTAGCGGGAGGGTCTACGAGCAGTACTTC. Translated, it gives CASSPSGRVYEQYF.

This clone was counted many times. The genes are TRBV6-5 and TRBJ2-2; 8 bases fit TRBD1. Germline V gene sequence: CDR1 MNHEY, CDR2 SVGAGI. V trimming: 5 bases; J trimming: 5 bases; junction bases outside the gene matches: 1. The CDR3 has 13 amino acids. This chain's CDR3 is CASSRQGTGELFF. The DNA for the CDR3 is TGTGCCAGCAGTCGACAGGGGACCGGGGAGCTGTTTTTT.

V and J are TRBV20-1 and TRBJ2-1, with TRBD2 matching 7 bases. The V and J ends lost 4 bases and 8 bases, in that order; junction bases with no gene match: 2. CDR1 and CDR2 from the germline V gene are DFQATT and SNEGSKA (reference sequence). The length of the CDR3 is 11 residues. The CDR3 protein is CSATGRDEQFF. CDR3 nucleotides: TGCAGTGCTACTGGGAGGGATGAGCAGTTCTTC.

This chain links TRBV19 with TRBJ2-1; D possibly corresponds to TRBD2 (7 bases). V dropped 6 bases and J dropped 4 bases, with 19 bases sitting between them. Germline V gives CDR1 LNHDA, CDR2 SQIVND (reference sequence). The CDR3 is made up of 16 amino acids. Here the CDR3 DNA reads TGTGCCAGTAGAATGGAAGGGCGGGGGCCGTACAATGAGCAGTTCTTC. Encoded protein: CASRMEGRGPYNEQFF.

This clone was picked up a small number of times. J is TRBJ1-1 and V is TRBV6-5, with TRBD1 matching over 7 bases. The CDR3 is made up of 15 amino acids. Germline V gives CDR1 MNHEY, CDR2 SVGAGI. V was pared by 6 bases and J by 1 base, with 8 bases of the junction left unmatched. CDR3 nucleotides: TGTGCCAGCAGACCCCTCGACAGGGAGAACACTGAAGCTTTCTTT. Protein sequence: CASRPLDRENTEAFF.

V usage is TRBV5-8 and J usage is TRBJ1-6, with 8 positions matching TRBD1. CDR3 length: 16 amino acids. J was trimmed by 6 bases and V by 1 base; bases with no gene match: 6. Germline values: CDR1 SGHTS, CDR2 YDEGEE. Written as DNA, the CDR3 is TGTGCCAGCAGCTTGACAGGGGGGTTTCGTAATTCACCCCTCCACTTT. The encoded protein is CASSLTGGFRNSPLHF.

The chain employs TRBV14 and TRBJ1-3; 9 nucleotides align to TRBD1. Germline V gene data show CDR1 as SGHDN and CDR2 as FVKESK. With 5 bases clipped from V and 0 bases from J, the junction kept 5 bases outside the gene matches. The CDR3 is made up of 16 amino acids. The CDR3 is CASSSTGGSSGNTIYF. The CDR3 bases are TGTGCCAGCAGCTCCACAGGGGGCAGCTCTGGAAACACCATATATTTT.

The chain employs TRBV2 and TRBJ1-2, with 9 bases lining up with TRBD1. This CDR3 has 14 residues. Germline trimming cut 7 bases from V and 6 bases from J; bases unmatched to any gene: 9. Germline CDR1 SNHLY, CDR2 FYNNEI. CDR3 bases: TGTGCCAGCACCCCTCGAGGACAGGGGAATGGCTACACCTTC. Its translation: CASTPRGQGNGYTF.

This sequence joins TRBV5-1 and TRBJ1-2, with 10 bases identical to TRBD1. Losses at the gene ends were 4 bases for V and 8 bases for J; bases not matched to a gene: 8. The CDR3 contains 14 residues. The germline V gene encodes CDR1 SGHRS and CDR2 YFSETQ. The chain's CDR3 is CASSSDRGPVGYTF. CDR3 sequence (DNA): TGCGCCAGCAGCAGTGACAGGGGGCCGGTCGGCTACACCTTC.

The CDR3 reads CASRGNRNGYGYTF. The CDR3 DNA follows: TGTGCCAGCAGGGGGAACAGGAACGGGTATGGCTACACCTTC. The chain employs TRBV28 and TRBJ1-2, with D possibly being TRBD1 (5 bases). Per the germline V gene, CDR1 is MDHEN and CDR2 is SYDVKM. There are 14 residues in the CDR3. V was cut by 6 bases and J by 5 bases, with 16 bases left in between.

This chain uses TRBV10-3 with TRBJ2-7; the match to TRBD1 covers 9 bases. The V gene end was trimmed by 5 bases and the J gene end by 3 bases; junction bases not matched to a gene: 2. Germline assignment: CDR1 ENHRY and CDR2 SYGVKD. There are 13 residues in the CDR3. CDR3 sequence: CAISWTGVYEQYF. The CDR3, as DNA: TGTGCCATCAGTTGGACAGGGGTCTACGAGCAGTACTTC.

This chain links TRBV19 with TRBJ1-6; TRBD1 aligns across 9 bases. CDR1 and CDR2 from the germline V gene are LNHDA and SQIVND (reference sequence). The length of the CDR3 is 13 residues. Trimming took 4 bases from V and 8 from J; bases not matched to a gene: 0. The CDR3 region is CASSRTGDSPLHF. CDR3 in DNA: TGTGCCAGTAGTAGGACAGGGGATTCACCCCTCCACTTT.

The chain carries TRBV25-1 and TRBJ1-1, with 7 bases lining up with TRBD1. The CDR3 runs 15 residues. V was pared by 0 bases and J by 4 bases, with 5 bases of the junction left unmatched. The germline V gene encodes CDR1 MGHDK and CDR2 SYGVNS. CDR3 sequence reads: CASSEYKGGGTEAFF. In DNA, the CDR3 is TGTGCCAGCAGTGAATATAAAGGGGGCGGCACTGAAGCTTTCTTT.

This clone was seen only a few times. The chain couples TRBV7-8 to TRBJ1-5; maybe TRBD1 (6 bases). With 8 bases removed from V and 4 bases from J, the gap between germline ends came to 18 bases. The CDR3 extends over 15 amino acids. Germline V gene lookup returns CDR1 SGHVS and CDR2 FQNEAQ. The CDR3, as DNA: TGTGCCAGCCGGTTAACAGGGAGCTCGAATCAGCCCCAGCATTTT. It encodes CASRLTGSSNQPQHF.

V gene TRBV5-1 combines with J gene TRBJ2-5; the match to TRBD2 covers 10 bases. Trimming cost V 0 bases and J 1 base; bases outside gene matches: 9. The CDR3 length is 18 residues. Per the germline V gene, CDR1 is SGHRS and CDR2 is YFSETQ. CDR3 residues: CASSLVTSGNRFQETQYF. Written as DNA, the CDR3 is TGCGCCAGCAGCTTGGTTACTAGCGGGAACCGCTTCCAAGAGACCCAGTACTTC. The entire variable domain, with the rest obtained from reference TRBV5-1 and TRBJ2-5, is as follows: KAGVTQTPRYLIKTRGQQVTLSCSPISGHRSVSWYQQTPGQGLQFLFEYFSETQRNKGNFPGRFSGRQFSNSRSEMNVSTLELGDSALYLCASSLVTSGNRFQETQYFGPGTRLLVL.

The chain combines TRBV6-6 with TRBJ1-3; no firm D call. This CDR3 has 16 residues. V was cut by 0 bases and J by 4 bases, with 13 bases left in between. CDR1 MNHNY and CDR2 SVGAGI come from the germline V gene (reference sequence). The CDR3 reads CASSYSLRSAGNTIYF. The CDR3 region has the DNA TGTGCCAGCAGTTACTCGCTGAGGTCTGCAGGAAACACCATATATTTT.

The chain joins TRBV2 to TRBJ2-3, with 12 nucleotides matching TRBD2. Germline CDR1 is SNHLY and CDR2 is FYNNEI. Trimming cost V 5 bases and J 4 bases; bases outside gene matches: 10. CDR3 length: 17 amino acids. For the CDR3, the DNA is TGTGCCAGCAGTTCCCTAGCGGGAGGGGTTATCGCAGATACGCAGTATTTT. As protein: CASSSLAGGVIADTQYF.

This sequence joins TRBV15 and TRBJ1-1; TRBD1 agrees at 7 bases. The V segment lost 5 bases and the J segment 5 bases; nucleotides outside the gene matches: 11. This CDR3 region has 15 residues. CDR1 and CDR2 (germline): LNHNV, YYDKDF (reference sequence). The DNA of the CDR3 is TGTGCCACCAGCGTACTAACAGGGGCGCGTACTGAAGCTTTCTTT. Protein sequence: CATSVLTGARTEAFF.

This clone appeared many times. J is TRBJ2-3 and V is TRBV19; TRBD2 agrees at 13 bases. This CDR3 is 16 amino acids long. Germline-derived CDR1 and CDR2 are LNHDA and SQIVND (reference sequence). Trimming took 5 bases from V and 2 from J; bases not matched to a gene: 4. CDR3 loop: CASSGTSGALTDTQYF. CDR3 bases: TGTGCCAGTAGTGGGACTAGCGGGGCCCTCACAGATACGCAGTATTTT.

The genes are TRBV28 and TRBJ2-1; the match to TRBD1 covers 8 bases. V gave up 4 bases and J gave up 7 bases; unmatched junction bases: 6. This CDR3 has 14 residues. From germline, CDR1 is MDHEN and CDR2 SYDVKM. For the CDR3, the DNA is TGTGCCAGCAGTTGGGGACAGGTACGAAATGAGCAGTTCTTC. This translates into CASSWGQVRNEQFF. The full variable domain, with the rest looked up from reference TRBV28 and TRBJ2-1, is DVKVTQSSRYLVKRTGEKVFLECVQDMDHENMFWYRQDPGLGLRLIYFSYDVKMKEKGDIPEGYSVSREKKERFSLILESASTNQTSMYLCASSWGQVRNEQFFGPGTRLTVL.

The chain combines TRBV6-5 with TRBJ1-2; the D is unclear. Deletions cut 2 bases from V and 8 bases from J, with 6 bases between. The CDR3 length is 11 residues. Per the germline V gene, CDR1 is MNHEY and CDR2 is SVGAGI. The CDR3 spells CASSYPGGYTF. The CDR3 DNA follows: TGTGCCAGCAGTTACCCGGGGGGCTACACCTTC.